This T cell receptor beta chain stems from a study of human T cells and chemical hapten exposure. Using its own MiXCR run on the RACE reads, TCRdb lists one record per CDR3 protein. The sample carries roughly 38,000 distinct CDR3 sequences, over 7.5% recorded once. This clonotype has at least ten counts. Time point noted: patch test 3, about 24 weeks after DPC sensitization. Described treatment: therapeutic diphenylcyclopropenone sensitization with weekly scalp DPC. It was from unfractionated whole blood that total RNA was extracted. Prior to each patch test being applied, blood was drawn. Sequencing was performed on whole blood, taken in connection with sensitization to the hapten diphenylcyclopropenone (DPC). This TCR was recovered from a man aged 50 or older with alopecia areata. Some clones in this sample may be carry-over from other donors' samples.

The CDR3 bases are TGTGCCAGCAGCCCACAAGTTGGATCTACTGAGGACGAGCAGTACTTC. Translation gives CASSPQVGSTEDEQYF. The chain has TRBV5-4 and TRBJ2-7; unclear D gene. The CDR3 runs 16 residues. Germline values: CDR1 SGHNT, CDR2 YYREEE (reference sequence). Trimming removed 4 bases from V and 5 bases from J, with 22 bases in between.